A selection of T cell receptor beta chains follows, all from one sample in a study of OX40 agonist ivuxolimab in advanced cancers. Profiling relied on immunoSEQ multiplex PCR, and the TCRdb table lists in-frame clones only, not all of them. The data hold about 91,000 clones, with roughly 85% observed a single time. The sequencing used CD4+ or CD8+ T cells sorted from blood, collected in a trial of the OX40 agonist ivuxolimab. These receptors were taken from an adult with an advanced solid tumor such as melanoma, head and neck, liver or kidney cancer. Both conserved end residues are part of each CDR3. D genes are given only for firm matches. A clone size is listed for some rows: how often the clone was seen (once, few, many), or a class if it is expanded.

CDR3nt: TGTGCCAGCAGCTTGGCGCAGGGGAATGAAAAACTGTTTTTT
CDR3aa: CASSLAQGNEKLFF
d_gene: NA
j_gene: TRBJ1-4
abundance: NA
len: 14
v_gene: TRBV5-4

CDR3nt: TGTGCCAGCAGCTTGGACCGGGGGAATCAGCCCCAGCATTTT
CDR3aa: CASSLDRGNQPQHF
d_gene: NA
j_gene: TRBJ1-5
abundance: NA
len: 14
v_gene: TRBV7-8

CDR3nt: TGTGCCAGCAGCCTGGGACAGGGGTTCCACGAGCAGTACTTC
CDR3aa: CASSLGQGFHEQYF
d_gene: TRBD1
j_gene: TRBJ2-7
abundance: NA
len: 14
v_gene: TRBV14

CDR3nt: TGCGCCAGCAGCTCCCTTGGGGACAGCCACACAGATACGCAGTATTTT
CDR3aa: CASSSLGDSHTDTQYF
d_gene: TRBD1
j_gene: TRBJ2-3
abundance: few
len: 16
v_gene: TRBV5-1

CDR3nt: TGTGCCAGCAGTTTAGGACTCTATGGCTACACCTTC
CDR3aa: CASSLGLYGYTF
d_gene: NA
j_gene: TRBJ1-2
abundance: NA
len: 12
v_gene: TRBV28

CDR3nt: TGTGCCACTGGGAGGGGAAACAGGGCCTACTCTGGAAACACCATATATTTT
CDR3aa: CATGRGNRAYSGNTIYF
d_gene: NA
j_gene: TRBJ1-3
abundance: NA
len: 17
v_gene: TRBV15

CDR3nt: TGTGCCAGCAGTTCCGGACAGGGCCGCTATGGCTACACCTTC
CDR3aa: CASSSGQGRYGYTF
d_gene: TRBD1
j_gene: TRBJ1-2
abundance: NA
len: 14
v_gene: TRBV28

CDR3nt: TGTGCCAGCAGTTACGTCCATAGGGGCTCAGAGACCCAGTACTTC
CDR3aa: CASSYVHRGSETQYF
d_gene: NA
j_gene: TRBJ2-5
abundance: NA
len: 15
v_gene: TRBV6-6

CDR3nt: TGTGCCAGCAAAAGGCTTGAAGCTTTCTTT
CDR3aa: CASKRLEAFF
d_gene: NA
j_gene: TRBJ1-1
abundance: NA
len: 10
v_gene: TRBV28

CDR3nt: TGTGCCAGCAGCTCGGGACTGTACACAGATACGCAGTATTTT
CDR3aa: CASSSGLYTDTQYF
d_gene: NA
j_gene: TRBJ2-3
abundance: NA
len: 14
v_gene: TRBV11-3

CDR3nt: TGCGCCAGCAGCTCTCCTAGCACAGATACGCAGTATTTT
CDR3aa: CASSSPSTDTQYF
d_gene: NA
j_gene: TRBJ2-3
abundance: NA
len: 13
v_gene: TRBV5-1

CDR3nt: TGTGCCAGCTCACCAGTATCGGTAGGCAGGACAGGCTATTTT
CDR3aa: CASSPVSVGRTGYF
d_gene: TRBD1
j_gene: TRBJ2-3
abundance: NA
len: 14
v_gene: TRBV18

CDR3nt: TGTGCCAGCAGCGGAGGGACAGATACGCAGTATTTT
CDR3aa: CASSGGTDTQYF
d_gene: NA
j_gene: TRBJ2-3
abundance: NA
len: 12
v_gene: TRBV7-3

CDR3nt: TGTGCCAGCAGTGGAGGGGCCCCAGGCGGGAATGAAAAACTGTTTTTT
CDR3aa: CASSGGAPGGNEKLFF
d_gene: NA
j_gene: TRBJ1-4
abundance: NA
len: 16
v_gene: TRBV2

CDR3nt: TGTGCCACGCGTCCCGGATGGGACACTGAAGCTTTCTTT
CDR3aa: CATRPGWDTEAFF
d_gene: NA
j_gene: TRBJ1-1
abundance: few
len: 13
v_gene: TRBV19

CDR3nt: TGTGCCAGCAGTTACCTCGCCGGGCGGGAGCAGTACTTC
CDR3aa: CASSYLAGREQYF
d_gene: NA
j_gene: TRBJ2-7
abundance: few
len: 13
v_gene: TRBV6-6

CDR3nt: TGTGCCAGCAGCTTGGATGGGACTGGGGACTATGGCTACACCTTC
CDR3aa: CASSLDGTGDYGYTF
d_gene: NA
j_gene: TRBJ1-2
abundance: few
len: 15
v_gene: TRBV5-4

CDR3nt: TGCGCCAGCAGCCAAGAAGGCGCAGATACGCAGTATTTT
CDR3aa: CASSQEGADTQYF
d_gene: NA
j_gene: TRBJ2-3
abundance: NA
len: 13
v_gene: TRBV4-1

CDR3nt: TGTGCCAGCAGCACCACCGGGACAGGGAGCTACGAGCAGTACTTC
CDR3aa: CASSTTGTGSYEQYF
d_gene: TRBD1
j_gene: TRBJ2-7
abundance: once
len: 15
v_gene: TRBV7-3

CDR3nt: TGTGCCATCAGCACTAGTGGGGGTACTACGGATACGCAGTATTTT
CDR3aa: CAISTSGGTTDTQYF
d_gene: NA
j_gene: TRBJ2-3
abundance: NA
len: 15
v_gene: TRBV10-3

CDR3nt: TGTGCCAGCAGCTTGTTTTCCGGGCAGGGCGACACTGAAGCTTTCTTT
CDR3aa: CASSLFSGQGDTEAFF
d_gene: NA
j_gene: TRBJ1-1
abundance: NA
len: 16
v_gene: TRBV7-9

CDR3nt: TGCGCCAGCAGCCCCACCATGAACACTGAAGCTTTCTTT
CDR3aa: CASSPTMNTEAFF
d_gene: NA
j_gene: TRBJ1-1
abundance: once
len: 13
v_gene: TRBV10-1

CDR3nt: TGTGCCAGCAGCTTATGGGACAGGGGAACCTACGAGCAGTACTTC
CDR3aa: CASSLWDRGTYEQYF
d_gene: TRBD1
j_gene: TRBJ2-7
abundance: NA
len: 15
v_gene: TRBV7-3

CDR3nt: TGCAGCGTCTCCGGACAGGGGACCGCCCTGTCTGTCGACTACACCTTC
CDR3aa: CSVSGQGTALSVDYTF
d_gene: TRBD1
j_gene: TRBJ1-2
abundance: NA
len: 16
v_gene: TRBV29-1

CDR3nt: TGCGCCAGCAGCCACCTACAACAGGGAGTTGGAAACACCATATATTTT
CDR3aa: CASSHLQQGVGNTIYF
d_gene: NA
j_gene: TRBJ1-3
abundance: once
len: 16
v_gene: TRBV4-1

CDR3nt: TGCGCCAGCAGCTTGGCCGAGTTAGCCACGGGGAGGACTGAAGCTTTCTTT
CDR3aa: CASSLAELATGRTEAFF
d_gene: NA
j_gene: TRBJ1-1
abundance: once
len: 17
v_gene: TRBV5-1

CDR3nt: TGTGCCAGCAGCACCGCCACAGGGAGGCTTGATGGCTACACCTTC
CDR3aa: CASSTATGRLDGYTF
d_gene: NA
j_gene: TRBJ1-2
abundance: once
len: 15
v_gene: TRBV7-2

CDR3nt: TGTGCCAGTTTAGGCCGGGGGAAACTGTTTTTT
CDR3aa: CASLGRGKLFF
d_gene: NA
j_gene: TRBJ1-4
abundance: NA
len: 11
v_gene: TRBV19

CDR3nt: TGTGCCAGCTCCGACAGCCTTAATGAAAAACTGTTTTTT
CDR3aa: CASSDSLNEKLFF
d_gene: NA
j_gene: TRBJ1-4
abundance: NA
len: 13
v_gene: TRBV11-2

CDR3nt: TGTGCCAGCGCCACAGCCATCTCTGGGGCCAACGTCCTGACTTTC
CDR3aa: CASATAISGANVLTF
d_gene: NA
j_gene: TRBJ2-6
abundance: NA
len: 15
v_gene: TRBV6-5

CDR3nt: TGTGCCAGCAGCACGGGACTAGTCTACGAGCAGTACTTC
CDR3aa: CASSTGLVYEQYF
d_gene: TRBD2
j_gene: TRBJ2-7
abundance: NA
len: 13
v_gene: TRBV7-2

CDR3nt: TGTGCCAGCAGCTTAGCGGGACCGGGACAGGGTAACTATGGCTACACCTTC
CDR3aa: CASSLAGPGQGNYGYTF
d_gene: TRBD1
j_gene: TRBJ1-2
abundance: NA
len: 17
v_gene: TRBV7-6

CDR3nt: TGCGCCAGCAGCTTGGGGTCGGTCTCCTTAGTAGAGACCCAGTACTTC
CDR3aa: CASSLGSVSLVETQYF
d_gene: NA
j_gene: TRBJ2-5
abundance: NA
len: 16
v_gene: TRBV5-1

CDR3nt: TGTGCCAGCAGCCGGGCAGGGGGCGGCACTGAAGCTTTCTTT
CDR3aa: CASSRAGGGTEAFF
d_gene: TRBD1
j_gene: TRBJ1-1
abundance: NA
len: 14
v_gene: TRBV7-6

CDR3nt: TGTGCCAGCAGTGGGTTCGACAGGCCGAACACCGGGGAGCTGTTTTTT
CDR3aa: CASSGFDRPNTGELFF
d_gene: NA
j_gene: TRBJ2-2
abundance: NA
len: 16
v_gene: TRBV6-6

CDR3nt: TGTGCCAGCAGCTTATTGGGACCTGGGGAGGGAAACACCATATATTTT
CDR3aa: CASSLLGPGEGNTIYF
d_gene: NA
j_gene: TRBJ1-3
abundance: NA
len: 16
v_gene: TRBV7-6

CDR3nt: TGTGCCAGTGACCGGGGGAATTTCGCTGGAAACACCATATATTTT
CDR3aa: CASDRGNFAGNTIYF
d_gene: NA
j_gene: TRBJ1-3
abundance: medium-sized
len: 15
v_gene: TRBV19

CDR3nt: TGTGCCATCAGTGAGTATGGAAGGGTCGAAAAACTGTTTTTT
CDR3aa: CAISEYGRVEKLFF
d_gene: NA
j_gene: TRBJ1-4
abundance: NA
len: 14
v_gene: TRBV10-3

CDR3nt: TGTGCCAGCTCACCCCCCTGGGACAACATTCAGTACTTC
CDR3aa: CASSPPWDNIQYF
d_gene: NA
j_gene: TRBJ2-4
abundance: NA
len: 13
v_gene: TRBV18

CDR3nt: TGTGCCAGCAGCGTAGGGTGGGGACCCTACGAGCAGTACTTC
CDR3aa: CASSVGWGPYEQYF
d_gene: NA
j_gene: TRBJ2-7
abundance: NA
len: 14
v_gene: TRBV9

CDR3nt: TGTGCCAGCAGCCCCCCTCGGGGTACGCAGTATTTT
CDR3aa: CASSPPRGTQYF
d_gene: NA
j_gene: TRBJ2-3
abundance: NA
len: 12
v_gene: TRBV9

CDR3nt: TGTGCCAGTAGTATAGTCGGGCGGGGCAATCAGCCCCAGCATTTT
CDR3aa: CASSIVGRGNQPQHF
d_gene: NA
j_gene: TRBJ1-5
abundance: NA
len: 15
v_gene: TRBV19

CDR3nt: TGTGCTAGTGGACGAGGGGCATTCGTCAATCAGCCCCAGCATTTT
CDR3aa: CASGRGAFVNQPQHF
d_gene: NA
j_gene: TRBJ1-5
abundance: NA
len: 15
v_gene: TRBV12-5

CDR3nt: TGTGCCAGCAGGGCCGAGACAGGTACTTTTCGTTCCTACGAGCAGTACTTC
CDR3aa: CASRAETGTFRSYEQYF
d_gene: NA
j_gene: TRBJ2-7
abundance: NA
len: 17
v_gene: TRBV28

CDR3nt: TGTGCCAGCAGCGTAGTTACGTGGGATACGCAGTATTTT
CDR3aa: CASSVVTWDTQYF
d_gene: NA
j_gene: TRBJ2-3
abundance: NA
len: 13
v_gene: TRBV9

CDR3nt: TGCGCCAGCAGCTTGGGGTTAGCGGGGTACTCCTACGAGCAGTACTTC
CDR3aa: CASSLGLAGYSYEQYF
d_gene: TRBD2
j_gene: TRBJ2-7
abundance: NA
len: 16
v_gene: TRBV5-1

CDR3nt: TGTGCCAGCAGCTTAAAGGTCTCTCCATGGGGCTATGGCTACACCTTC
CDR3aa: CASSLKVSPWGYGYTF
d_gene: NA
j_gene: TRBJ1-2
abundance: NA
len: 16
v_gene: TRBV7-2

CDR3nt: TGCGCCAGTTTAAGGACAGGGGAAGAGACCCAGTACTTC
CDR3aa: CASLRTGEETQYF
d_gene: TRBD1
j_gene: TRBJ2-5
abundance: NA
len: 13
v_gene: TRBV5-1

CDR3nt: TGTGCCAGCAGCCCCGGGGGAGTGAACACTGAAGCTTTCTTT
CDR3aa: CASSPGGVNTEAFF
d_gene: NA
j_gene: TRBJ1-1
abundance: NA
len: 14
v_gene: TRBV6-4

CDR3nt: TGTGCCAGCTCACCACCGAGCGGAAACACCATATATTTT
CDR3aa: CASSPPSGNTIYF
d_gene: NA
j_gene: TRBJ1-3
abundance: NA
len: 13
v_gene: TRBV18

CDR3nt: TGTGCCAGCAGTCCGGACAGGAACACCGGGGAGCTGTTTTTT
CDR3aa: CASSPDRNTGELFF
d_gene: NA
j_gene: TRBJ2-2
abundance: NA
len: 14
v_gene: TRBV6-5

CDR3nt: TGTGCCAGCACCAGGGAAAATACTGAAGCTTTCTTT
CDR3aa: CASTRENTEAFF
d_gene: NA
j_gene: TRBJ1-1
abundance: NA
len: 12
v_gene: TRBV2

CDR3nt: TGTGCCAGCAGCTACCAGACAGATACGCAGTATTTT
CDR3aa: CASSYQTDTQYF
d_gene: NA
j_gene: TRBJ2-3
abundance: NA
len: 12
v_gene: TRBV7-9

CDR3nt: TGCGCCAGCAGGAGCGGATCTAATGAAAAACTGTTTTTT
CDR3aa: CASRSGSNEKLFF
d_gene: NA
j_gene: TRBJ1-4
abundance: once
len: 13
v_gene: TRBV5-1

CDR3nt: TGTGCCAGCAGCTCCCGTCCAGGGCAGCCCCAGCATTTT
CDR3aa: CASSSRPGQPQHF
d_gene: NA
j_gene: TRBJ1-5
abundance: NA
len: 13
v_gene: TRBV7-9